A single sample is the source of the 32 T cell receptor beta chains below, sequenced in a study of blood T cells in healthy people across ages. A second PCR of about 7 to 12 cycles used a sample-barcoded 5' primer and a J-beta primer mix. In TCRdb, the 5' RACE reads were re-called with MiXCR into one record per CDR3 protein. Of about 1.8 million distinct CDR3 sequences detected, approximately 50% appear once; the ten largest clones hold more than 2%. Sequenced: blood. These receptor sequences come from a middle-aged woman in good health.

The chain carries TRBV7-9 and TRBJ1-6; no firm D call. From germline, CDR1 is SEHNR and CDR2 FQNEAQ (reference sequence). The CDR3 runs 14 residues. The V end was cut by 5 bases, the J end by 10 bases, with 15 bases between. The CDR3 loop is CASSTENARSPLHF. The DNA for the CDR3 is TGTGCCAGCAGCACCGAAAACGCTCGCTCACCCCTCCACTTT.

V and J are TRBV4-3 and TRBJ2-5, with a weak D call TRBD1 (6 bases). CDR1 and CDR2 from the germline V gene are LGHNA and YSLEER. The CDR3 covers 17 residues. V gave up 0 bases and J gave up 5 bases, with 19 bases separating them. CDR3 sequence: CASSQENPGQGKETQYF. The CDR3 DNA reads TGCGCCAGCAGCCAAGAAAACCCTGGTCAGGGGAAGGAGACCCAGTACTTC.

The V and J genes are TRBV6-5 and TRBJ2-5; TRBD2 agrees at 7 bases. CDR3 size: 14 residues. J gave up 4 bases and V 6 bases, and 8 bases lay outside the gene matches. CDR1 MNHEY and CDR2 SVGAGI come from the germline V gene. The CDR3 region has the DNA TGTGCCAGCAGAAGAGCGGGGAGCGGAGAGACCCAGTACTTC. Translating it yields CASRRAGSGETQYF.

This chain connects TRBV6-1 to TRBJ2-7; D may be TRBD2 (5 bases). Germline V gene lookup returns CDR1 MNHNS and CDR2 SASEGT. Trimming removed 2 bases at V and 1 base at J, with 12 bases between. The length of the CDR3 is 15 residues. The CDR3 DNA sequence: TGTGCCAGCAGTGAAATTTACGAGGGTTCCTACGAGCAGTACTTC. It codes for CASSEIYEGSYEQYF.

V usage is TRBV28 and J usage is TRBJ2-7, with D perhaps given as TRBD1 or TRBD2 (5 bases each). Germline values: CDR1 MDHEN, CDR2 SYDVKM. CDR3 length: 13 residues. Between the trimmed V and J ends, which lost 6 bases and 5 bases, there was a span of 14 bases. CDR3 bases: TGTGCCAGCAGCAGGGAGATCCCCGACGAGCAGTACTTC. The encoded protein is CASSREIPDEQYF.

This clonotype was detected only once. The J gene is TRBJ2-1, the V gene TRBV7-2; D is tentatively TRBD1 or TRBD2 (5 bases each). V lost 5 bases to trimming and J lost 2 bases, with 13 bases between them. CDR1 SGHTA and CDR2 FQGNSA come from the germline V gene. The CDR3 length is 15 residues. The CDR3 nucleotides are TGTGCCAGCAGCCGAGTGGGGGTCGCCTACAATGAGCAGTTCTTC. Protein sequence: CASSRVGVAYNEQFF.

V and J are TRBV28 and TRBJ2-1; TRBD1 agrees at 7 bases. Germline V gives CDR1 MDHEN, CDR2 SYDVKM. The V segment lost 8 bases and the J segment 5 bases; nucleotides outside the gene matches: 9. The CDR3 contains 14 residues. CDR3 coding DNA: TGTGCCAGCCTAACAGGGGCGACGAACAATGAGCAGTTCTTC. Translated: CASLTGATNNEQFF.

CDR3 sequence: CATRLTEPAGTNEKLFF. The CDR3 nucleotides read TGTGCCACCAGACTGACAGAACCCGCCGGAACTAATGAAAAACTGTTTTTT. The chain links TRBV24-1 to TRBJ1-4, with D possibly matching TRBD1 (5 bases). V lost 7 bases to trimming and J lost 1 base, with 18 bases between them. The CDR3 spans 17 residues. Germline lookup yields CDR1 KGHDR and CDR2 SFDVKD.

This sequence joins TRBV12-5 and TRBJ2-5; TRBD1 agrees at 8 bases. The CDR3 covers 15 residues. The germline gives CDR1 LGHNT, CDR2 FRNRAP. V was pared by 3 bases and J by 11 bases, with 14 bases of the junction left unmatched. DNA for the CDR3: TGTGCTAGTGGTTTCGGACAGGGCGAGACCAATGAGCAGTACTTC. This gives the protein CASGFGQGETNEQYF.

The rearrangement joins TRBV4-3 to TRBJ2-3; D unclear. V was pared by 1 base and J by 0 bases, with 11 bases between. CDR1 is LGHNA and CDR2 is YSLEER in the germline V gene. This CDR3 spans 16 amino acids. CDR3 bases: TGCGCCAGCAGCCAAGGACGGATCGGGAGCACAGATACGCAGTATTTT. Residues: CASSQGRIGSTDTQYF.

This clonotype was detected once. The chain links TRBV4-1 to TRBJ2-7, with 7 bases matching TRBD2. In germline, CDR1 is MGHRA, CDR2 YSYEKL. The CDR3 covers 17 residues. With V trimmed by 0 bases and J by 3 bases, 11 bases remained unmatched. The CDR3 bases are TGCGCCAGCAGCCAAGAGTATTCAGGCCTAGCGGACTACGAGCAGTACTTC. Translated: CASSQEYSGLADYEQYF.

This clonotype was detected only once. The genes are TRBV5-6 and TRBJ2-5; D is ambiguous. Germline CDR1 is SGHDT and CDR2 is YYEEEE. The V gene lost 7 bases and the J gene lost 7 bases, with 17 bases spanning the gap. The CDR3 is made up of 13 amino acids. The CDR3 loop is CASGQGSVGTQYF. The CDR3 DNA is TGTGCCAGCGGTCAAGGCTCAGTGGGGACCCAGTACTTC.

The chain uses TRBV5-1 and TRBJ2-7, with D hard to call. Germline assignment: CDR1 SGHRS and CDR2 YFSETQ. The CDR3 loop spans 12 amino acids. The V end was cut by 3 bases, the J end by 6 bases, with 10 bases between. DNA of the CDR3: TGCGCCAGCAGCTATACCCCGGGCGAGCAGTACTTC. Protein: CASSYTPGEQYF.

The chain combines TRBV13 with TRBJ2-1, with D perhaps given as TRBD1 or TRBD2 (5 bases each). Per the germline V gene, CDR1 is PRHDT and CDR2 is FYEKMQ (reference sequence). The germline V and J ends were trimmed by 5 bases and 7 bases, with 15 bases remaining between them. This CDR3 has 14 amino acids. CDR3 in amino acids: CASSRPVWGNEQFF. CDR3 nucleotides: TGTGCCAGCAGCCGTCCTGTGTGGGGGAATGAGCAGTTCTTC.

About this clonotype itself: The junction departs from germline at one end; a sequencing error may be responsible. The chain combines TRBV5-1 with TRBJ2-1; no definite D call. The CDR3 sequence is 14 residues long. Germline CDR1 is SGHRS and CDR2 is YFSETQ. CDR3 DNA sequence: TGCGCCAGCAGCTCGGCGGCTTCCTACAATGAGCGGTTCTTC. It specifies CASSSAASYNERFF.

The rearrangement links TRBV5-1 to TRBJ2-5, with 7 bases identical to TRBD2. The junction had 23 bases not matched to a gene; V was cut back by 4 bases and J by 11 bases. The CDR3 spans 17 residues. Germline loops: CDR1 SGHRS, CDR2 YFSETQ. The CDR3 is CASSRLAGGFRVNEQYF. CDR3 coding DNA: TGCGCCAGCAGCCGACTAGCCGGAGGGTTCAGGGTCAATGAGCAGTACTTC.

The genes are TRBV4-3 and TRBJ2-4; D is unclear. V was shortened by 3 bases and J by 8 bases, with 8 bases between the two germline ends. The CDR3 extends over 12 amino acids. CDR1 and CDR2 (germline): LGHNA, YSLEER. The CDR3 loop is CASSQDRHIQYF. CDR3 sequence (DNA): TGCGCCAGCAGCCAGGATCGCCACATTCAGTACTTC.

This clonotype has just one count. DNA for the CDR3: TGCAGCGTTGGGATAGGGAACACTGAAGCTTTCTTT. Protein: CSVGIGNTEAFF. The V gene is TRBV29-1, the J gene TRBJ1-1; D is ambiguous. Trimming shortened V by 4 bases and J by 1 base, and 7 bases separated the two germline ends. CDR3 length equals 12 residues. Germline lookup yields CDR1 SQVTM and CDR2 ANQGSEA.

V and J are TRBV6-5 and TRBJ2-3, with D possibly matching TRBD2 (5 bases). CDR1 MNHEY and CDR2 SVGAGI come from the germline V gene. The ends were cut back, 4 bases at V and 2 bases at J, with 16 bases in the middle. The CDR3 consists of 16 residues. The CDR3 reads CASSLSSSSSTDTQYF. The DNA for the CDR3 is TGTGCCAGCAGTTTATCTAGCTCCTCCTCCACAGATACGCAGTATTTT.

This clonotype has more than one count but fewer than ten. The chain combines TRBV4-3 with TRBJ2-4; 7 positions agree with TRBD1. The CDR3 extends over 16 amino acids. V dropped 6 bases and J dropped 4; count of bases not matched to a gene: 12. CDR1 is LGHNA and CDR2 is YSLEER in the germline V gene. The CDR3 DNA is TGCGCCAGCAGATATATTGACAGGGATCCAAAAAACATTCAGTACTTC. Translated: CASRYIDRDPKNIQYF.

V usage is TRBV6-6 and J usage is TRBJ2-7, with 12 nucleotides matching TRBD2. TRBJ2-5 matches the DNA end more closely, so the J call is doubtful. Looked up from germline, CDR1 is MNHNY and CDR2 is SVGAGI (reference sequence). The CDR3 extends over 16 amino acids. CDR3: CASSYSRTSGTETQYF. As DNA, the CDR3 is TGTGCCAGCAGTTACTCGCGGACTAGCGGGACGGAGACCCAGTACTTC.

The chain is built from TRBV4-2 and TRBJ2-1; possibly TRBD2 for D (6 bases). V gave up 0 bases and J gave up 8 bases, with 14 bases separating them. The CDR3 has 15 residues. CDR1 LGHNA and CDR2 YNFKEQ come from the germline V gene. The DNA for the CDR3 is TGTGCCAGCAGCCAAGAAGGCCAGCGGGTGGATGAGCAGTTCTTC. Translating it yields CASSQEGQRVDEQFF.

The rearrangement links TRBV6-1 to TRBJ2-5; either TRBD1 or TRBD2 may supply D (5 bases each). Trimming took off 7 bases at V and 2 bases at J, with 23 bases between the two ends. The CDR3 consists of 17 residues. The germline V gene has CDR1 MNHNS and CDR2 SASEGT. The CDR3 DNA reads TGTGCCAGCAACCCCGGGGCCGCACTGGACCAACAAGAGACCCAGTACTTC. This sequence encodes CASNPGAALDQQETQYF.

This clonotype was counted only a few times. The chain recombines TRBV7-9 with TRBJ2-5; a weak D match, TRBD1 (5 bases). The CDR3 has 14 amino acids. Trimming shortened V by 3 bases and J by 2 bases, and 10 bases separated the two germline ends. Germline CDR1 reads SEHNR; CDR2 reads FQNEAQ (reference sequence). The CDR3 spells CASSFTTGQETQYF. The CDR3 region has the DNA TGTGCCAGCAGCTTCACTACAGGACAAGAGACCCAGTACTTC.

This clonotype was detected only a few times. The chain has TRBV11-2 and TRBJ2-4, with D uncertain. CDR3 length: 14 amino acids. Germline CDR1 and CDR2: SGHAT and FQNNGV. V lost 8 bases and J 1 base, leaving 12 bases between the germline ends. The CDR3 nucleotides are TGTGCCAGCGGCAAGGATCGGGCCAAAAACATTCAGTACTTC. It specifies CASGKDRAKNIQYF.

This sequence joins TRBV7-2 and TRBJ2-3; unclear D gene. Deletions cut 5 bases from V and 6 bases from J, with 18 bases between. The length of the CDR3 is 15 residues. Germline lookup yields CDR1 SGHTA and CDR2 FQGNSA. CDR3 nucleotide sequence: TGTGCCAGCAGCCCCCCGGGCCTTTCGGCCGATACGCAGTATTTT. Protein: CASSPPGLSADTQYF.

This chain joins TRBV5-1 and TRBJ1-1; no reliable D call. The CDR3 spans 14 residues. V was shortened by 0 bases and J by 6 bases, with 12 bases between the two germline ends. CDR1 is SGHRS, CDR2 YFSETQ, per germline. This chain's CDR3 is CASSLDALGPEAFF. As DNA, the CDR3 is TGCGCCAGCAGCTTGGACGCCCTAGGCCCTGAAGCTTTCTTT.

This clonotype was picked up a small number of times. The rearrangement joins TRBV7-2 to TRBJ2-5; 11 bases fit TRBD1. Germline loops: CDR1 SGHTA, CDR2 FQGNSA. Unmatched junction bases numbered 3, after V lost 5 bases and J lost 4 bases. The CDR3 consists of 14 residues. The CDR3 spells CASSRDRGLETQYF. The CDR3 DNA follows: TGTGCCAGCAGCCGGGACAGGGGGTTAGAGACCCAGTACTTC.

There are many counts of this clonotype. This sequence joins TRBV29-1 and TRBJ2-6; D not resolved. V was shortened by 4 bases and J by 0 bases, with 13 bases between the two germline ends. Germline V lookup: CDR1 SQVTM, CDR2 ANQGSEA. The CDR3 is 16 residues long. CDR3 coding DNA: TGCAGCGTTGTGCTCGGACGGAACTCTGGGGCCAACGTCCTGACTTTC. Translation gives CSVVLGRNSGANVLTF.

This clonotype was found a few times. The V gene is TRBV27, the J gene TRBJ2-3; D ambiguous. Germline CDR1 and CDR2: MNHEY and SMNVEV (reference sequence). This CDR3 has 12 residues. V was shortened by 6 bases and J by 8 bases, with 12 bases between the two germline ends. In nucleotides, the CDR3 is TGTGCCAGCAGGACCCTTTACGGTACGCAGTATTTT. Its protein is CASRTLYGTQYF.

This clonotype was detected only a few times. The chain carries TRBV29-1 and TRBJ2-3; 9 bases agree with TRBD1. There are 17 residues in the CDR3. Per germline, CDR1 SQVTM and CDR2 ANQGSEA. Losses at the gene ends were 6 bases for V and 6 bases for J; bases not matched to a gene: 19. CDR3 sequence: CSVIGGTGTGSVDTQYF. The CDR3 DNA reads TGCAGCGTCATTGGGGGCACCGGGACAGGGTCAGTGGATACGCAGTATTTT.

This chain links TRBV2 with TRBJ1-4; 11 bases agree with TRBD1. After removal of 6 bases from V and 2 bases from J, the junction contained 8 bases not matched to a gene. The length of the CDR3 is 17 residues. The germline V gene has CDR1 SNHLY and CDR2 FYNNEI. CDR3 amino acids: CASRFGQGASTNEKLFF. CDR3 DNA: TGTGCCAGCAGATTCGGACAGGGGGCGTCGACTAATGAAAAACTGTTTTTT.